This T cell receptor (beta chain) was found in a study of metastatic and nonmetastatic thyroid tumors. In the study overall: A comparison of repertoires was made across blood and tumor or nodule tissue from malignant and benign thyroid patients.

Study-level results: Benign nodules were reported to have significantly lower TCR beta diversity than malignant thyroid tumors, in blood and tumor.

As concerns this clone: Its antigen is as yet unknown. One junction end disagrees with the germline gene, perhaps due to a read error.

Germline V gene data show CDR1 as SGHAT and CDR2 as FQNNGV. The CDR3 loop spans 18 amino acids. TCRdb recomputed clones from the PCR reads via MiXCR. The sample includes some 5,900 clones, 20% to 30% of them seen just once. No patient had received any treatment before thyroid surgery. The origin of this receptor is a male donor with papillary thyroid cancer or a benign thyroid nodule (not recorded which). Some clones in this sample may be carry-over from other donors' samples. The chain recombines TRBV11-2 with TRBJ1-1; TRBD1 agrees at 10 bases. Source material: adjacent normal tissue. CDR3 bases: TGTGCCAGCAGCCCGAGACCGAGGACAGGGGGACTGAACGCTGAAGCTTTCTTT. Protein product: CASSPRPRTGGLNAEAFF. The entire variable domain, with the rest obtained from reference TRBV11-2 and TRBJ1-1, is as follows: EAGVAQSPRYKIIEKRQSVAFWCNPISGHATLYWYQQILGQGPKLLIQFQNNGVVDDSQLPKDRFSAERLKGVDSTLKIQPAKLEDSAVYLCASSPRPRTGGLNAEAFFGQGTRLTVV.